The present T cell receptor (beta chain) was sequenced within a study of blood T cell repertoires in COVID-19. The CDR3 is 17 amino acids. Trimming cost V 4 bases and J 2 bases; bases outside gene matches: 7. Germline CDR1 reads SNHLY; CDR2 reads FYNNEI. Sequenced by immunoSEQ multiplex PCR; TCRdb stores in-frame clones only, minus some. The sample holds roughly 97,000 clones; 87% are singletons and the top ten take roughly 15%. The specimen was peripheral blood. This clonotype originated in a man in his fifties with acute or convalescent COVID-19. This chain links TRBV2 with TRBJ2-6; 8 bases are a match to TRBD1. CDR3 sequence reads: CASSASTGVTGANVLTF. The CDR3 DNA is TGTGCCAGCAGTGCGTCGACAGGGGTAACTGGGGCCAACGTCCTGACTTTC.